Listed below are T cell receptor beta chains from one sample, sequenced in a study of CD8+ T cells in alopecia areata. Data came from immunoSEQ multiplex PCR; TCRdb stores just in-frame clones and leaves some out. The data contain some 120,000 clones, roughly 55% of them singletons. The sample in question was CD4+ T cells sorted from blood, obtained at week 4, from a patient treated with tofacitinib. The receptor set was obtained from a human donor with alopecia areata. Both conserved end residues are part of each CDR3. Fields, in order: J gene, clone size, V gene, CDR3 length, D gene, CDR3 protein. D genes are given only for firm matches. Expanded clones get a size class; other rows say once, few or many, or leave the size out.

j_gene: TRBJ1-2; abundance: few; v_gene: TRBV19; len: 12; d_gene: -; CDR3aa: CASRRENYGYTF
j_gene: TRBJ1-2; abundance: -; v_gene: TRBV5-1; len: 16; d_gene: TRBD1; CDR3aa: CASSWESGTGSYGYTF
j_gene: TRBJ2-1; abundance: few; v_gene: TRBV5-1; len: 16; d_gene: TRBD1; CDR3aa: CASSPDSGGAGNEQFF
j_gene: TRBJ1-2; abundance: -; v_gene: TRBV7-9; len: 15; d_gene: TRBD1; CDR3aa: CASTLDRGPFYGYTF
j_gene: TRBJ2-5; abundance: -; v_gene: TRBV7-7; len: 11; d_gene: -; CDR3aa: CASSSKETQYF
j_gene: TRBJ2-5; abundance: -; v_gene: TRBV7-2; len: 14; d_gene: TRBD1; CDR3aa: CASSFGQVGETQYF
j_gene: TRBJ2-1; abundance: -; v_gene: TRBV5-4; len: 16; d_gene: -; CDR3aa: CASSLGQASSYNEQFF
j_gene: TRBJ2-3; abundance: -; v_gene: TRBV29-1; len: 13; d_gene: TRBD1; CDR3aa: CSGTGQGSDTQYF
j_gene: TRBJ2-6; abundance: few; v_gene: TRBV28; len: 15; d_gene: -; CDR3aa: CASSLRGVGAYVLTF
j_gene: TRBJ2-5; abundance: -; v_gene: TRBV4-1; len: 18; d_gene: TRBD1; CDR3aa: CASRQGSGQGARRETQYF
j_gene: TRBJ1-6; abundance: -; v_gene: TRBV9; len: 15; d_gene: -; CDR3aa: CASSVGGAHNSPLHF
j_gene: TRBJ2-1; abundance: few; v_gene: TRBV29-1; len: 15; d_gene: -; CDR3aa: CSVNKPGLDPNKQFF
j_gene: TRBJ2-5; abundance: -; v_gene: TRBV28; len: 15; d_gene: TRBD2; CDR3aa: CASSRRTSGAETQYF
j_gene: TRBJ2-3; abundance: few; v_gene: TRBV12-5; len: 15; d_gene: TRBD2; CDR3aa: CASGSGTSGTDTQYF
j_gene: TRBJ2-7; abundance: -; v_gene: TRBV15; len: 15; d_gene: -; CDR3aa: CATSRATSPSYEQYF
j_gene: TRBJ2-5; abundance: -; v_gene: TRBV6-6; len: 14; d_gene: TRBD1; CDR3aa: CASSYTTGQETQYF